Listed below are T cell receptor beta chains from one sample, sequenced in a study of blood T cell repertoires in COVID-19. Measured with immunoSEQ multiplex PCR; TCRdb has only the in-frame clones, and not every one. The sample consists of approximately 260,000 clones, about four fifths of them appearing once. The sequenced sample was PBMCs or T cells enriched from blood (not recorded which). The receptors here all came from a man over 45 who had recovered from COVID-19. Each CDR3 is given with its conserved first and last residue. D genes are given only for firm matches. Not every row has a clone size; where given, it reads once, few, many or a size class.

j_call,d_call,v_call,clone_size,cdr3_aa,cdr3_nt
TRBJ2-7,TRBD2,TRBV11-2,-,CASSPRLAGGHEQYF,TGTGCCAGCAGCCCCCGACTAGCGGGAGGTCACGAGCAGTACTTC
TRBJ1-2,-,TRBV28,few,CASSLPLKFYGYTF,TGTGCCAGCAGTCTGCCACTGAAATTTTATGGCTACACCTTC
TRBJ2-1,TRBD2,TRBV18,-,CASSPPGGGVYNEQFF,TGTGCCAGCTCACCACCGGGCGGGGGGGTTTACAATGAGCAGTTCTTC
TRBJ2-7,-,TRBV12-2,-,CASRLKTELAGGSSYEQYF,TGTGCAAGTCGCTTGAAAACAGAACTAGCGGGGGGGAGCTCCTACGAGCAGTACTTC
TRBJ1-2,-,TRBV4-3,-,CASSQDYGTLGFGYTF,TGCGCCAGCAGCCAAGATTACGGGACTCTAGGGTTCGGCTACACCTTC
TRBJ2-5,-,TRBV27,-,CASSLVEDQETQYF,TGTGCCAGCAGTTTAGTGGAGGACCAAGAGACCCAGTACTTC
TRBJ2-1,TRBD1,TRBV14,-,CASSPPPGQGAIRDNNEQFF,TGTGCCAGCAGCCCCCCACCGGGACAGGGGGCTATTAGGGATAACAATGAGCAGTTCTTC
TRBJ1-5,TRBD1,TRBV7-8,-,CASSLRTGNNQPQHF,TGTGCCAGCAGCTTGAGGACAGGGAACAATCAGCCCCAGCATTTT
TRBJ1-2,TRBD1,TRBV4-1,-,CASSQDRGRWGSGYTF,TGCGCCAGCAGCCAAGACAGGGGGCGTTGGGGATCTGGCTACACCTTC
TRBJ1-1,-,TRBV7-3,-,CASSFRRGTEAFF,TGTGCCAGCAGCTTTAGGAGGGGCACTGAAGCTTTCTTT
TRBJ2-2,TRBD2,TRBV4-1,-,CASSQDPSGATGELFF,TGCGCCAGCAGCCAAGATCCTAGCGGGGCCACCGGGGAGCTGTTTTTT
TRBJ1-3,-,TRBV19,-,CASSTTETGNTIYF,TGTGCCAGTAGTACTACAGAGACTGGAAACACCATATATTTT
TRBJ2-7,TRBD1,TRBV9,-,CASSPGQSTYEQYF,TGTGCCAGCAGCCCGGGACAGTCTACCTACGAGCAGTACTTC
TRBJ1-1,-,TRBV4-2,-,CASSQTGGATEAFF,TGTGCCAGCAGCCAGACGGGGGGGGCTACTGAAGCTTTCTTT
TRBJ2-5,-,TRBV5-8,-,CASSLAQKTQYF,TGTGCCAGCAGCTTGGCCCAAAAGACCCAGTACTTC
TRBJ1-2,-,TRBV28,-,CAARSSYGYTF,TGTGCGGCCCGCTCCTCCTATGGCTACACCTTC
TRBJ2-1,-,TRBV12-3/TRBV12-4,-,CASSFPGYNEQFF,TGTGCCAGCAGTTTCCCAGGGTACAATGAGCAGTTCTTC
TRBJ1-2,-,TRBV5-1,-,CASSLEPGQALTLYGTF,TGCGCCAGCAGCTTGGAACCGGGACAAGCCCTAACCCTCTACGGCACCTTC
TRBJ1-5,TRBD1,TRBV27,-,CASSLRSGTGGHQPQHF,TGTGCCAGCAGTTTGCGGAGCGGGACAGGGGGCCATCAGCCCCAGCATTTT
TRBJ1-1,TRBD1,TRBV10-2,-,CASSENWDRAAFF,TGCGCCAGCAGTGAGAATTGGGACAGGGCAGCTTTCTTT
TRBJ1-2,-,TRBV28,-,CATGGLATGYTF,TGTGCCACCGGCGGACTCGCAACCGGCTACACCTTC
TRBJ1-2,TRBD1,TRBV9,-,CASSVGGGQGSDYGYTF,TGTGCCAGCAGCGTAGGTGGGGGACAGGGTTCGGACTATGGCTACACCTTC
TRBJ2-3,TRBD2,TRBV5-1,-,CASKPGLSGSSNTDTQYF,TGCGCCAGCAAGCCAGGACTAAGCGGGAGCTCCAACACAGATACGCAGTATTTT
TRBJ2-7,TRBD2,TRBV12-5,-,CASGSRASGSYEQYF,TGTGCTAGTGGTTCCCGGGCTAGCGGGAGCTACGAGCAGTACTTC
TRBJ2-1,TRBD2,TRBV19,-,CASTPWASGKSSYNEQFF,TGTGCCAGTACCCCTTGGGCTAGCGGGAAGAGCTCCTACAATGAGCAGTTCTTC
TRBJ2-1,-,TRBV3-1/TRBV3-2,-,CASSHRGGYNEQFF,TGTGCCAGCAGCCATAGGGGGGGTTACAATGAGCAGTTCTTC
TRBJ2-3,TRBD2,TRBV14,-,CASSPPGTSGGAFQYF,TGTGCCAGCAGCCCCCCCGGGACTAGCGGGGGAGCGTTCCAGTATTTT
TRBJ1-1,TRBD1,TRBV13,-,CASSRDRGNTEAFF,TGTGCCAGCAGCCGGGACAGGGGAAACACTGAAGCTTTCTTT
TRBJ2-3,TRBD2,TRBV28,-,CASSFQSGRSTDTQYF,TGTGCCAGCAGTTTCCAGAGCGGGAGGAGCACAGATACGCAGTATTTT
TRBJ2-6,TRBD2,TRBV19,few,CASSIGGISSGANVLTF,TGTGCCAGTAGTATCGGGGGGATCAGCTCTGGGGCCAACGTCCTGACTTTC
TRBJ2-7,TRBD2,TRBV6-5,-,CASSYAGATYEQYF,TGTGCCAGCAGTTATGCGGGAGCTACCTACGAGCAGTACTTC
TRBJ1-4,TRBD1,TRBV11-3,-,CASSTATGAVVKLFF,TGTGCCAGCAGCACCGCGACAGGGGCTGTGGTAAAACTGTTTTTT
TRBJ1-2,TRBD1,TRBV7-3,-,CASSLGQGPYGYTF,TGTGCCAGCAGCCTGGGACAGGGCCCGTATGGCTACACCTTC
TRBJ2-1,-,TRBV27,once,CASRGRRGGHNEQFF,TGTGCCAGCAGGGGGCGAAGGGGGGGCCACAATGAGCAGTTCTTC
TRBJ2-1,TRBD1,TRBV28,-,CASRSIRDRVYNEQFF,TGTGCCAGCAGGTCCATCCGGGACAGGGTCTACAATGAGCAGTTCTTC
TRBJ1-2,TRBD1,TRBV13,few,CASSLGTGRYYGYTF,TGTGCCAGCAGCTTAGGGACAGGGCGCTACTATGGCTACACCTTC
TRBJ2-3,-,TRBV5-4,-,CASRGQTRSSSTDTQYF,TGTGCCAGCAGAGGACAGACTCGCTCTTCTAGCACAGATACGCAGTATTTT
TRBJ1-2,TRBD1,TRBV5-1,-,CASSFGTRDSNYGYTF,TGCGCCAGCAGCTTCGGTACCCGGGACAGCAACTATGGCTACACCTTC
TRBJ1-6,-,TRBV5-1,-,CASSPGVWNSPLHF,TGCGCCAGCAGCCCAGGGGTTTGGAATTCACCCCTCCACTTT
TRBJ1-2,-,TRBV12-3/TRBV12-4,-,CASSLAGAYGYTF,TGTGCCAGCAGTTTAGCGGGGGCCTATGGCTACACCTTC
TRBJ1-5,-,TRBV12-5,-,CASGASKGPPQHF,TGTGCTAGTGGTGCCTCGAAGGGGCCGCCCCAGCATTTT
TRBJ2-1,TRBD2,TRBV5-4,-,CASSFAGEYNEQFF,TGTGCCAGCAGCTTCGCGGGAGAGTACAATGAGCAGTTCTTC
TRBJ1-2,TRBD1,TRBV4-1,-,CASSQGGAGQGYYGYTF,TGCGCCAGCAGCCAAGGGGGGGCGGGACAGGGCTACTATGGCTACACCTTC
TRBJ2-1,-,TRBV7-9,once,CASSEKPGGRRFNEQFF,TGTGCCAGCAGCGAAAAACCCGGGGGGCGTAGGTTTAATGAGCAGTTCTTC
TRBJ2-7,TRBD1,TRBV27,-,CASSLATGAYEQYF,TGTGCCAGCAGTTTAGCTACAGGGGCCTACGAGCAGTACTTC
TRBJ2-5,-,TRBV5-4,-,CASSFRGETQYF,TGTGCCAGCAGCTTCCGGGGGGAGACCCAGTACTTC
TRBJ1-1,TRBD1,TRBV19,few,CASSMGPGQGVTEAFF,TGTGCCAGTAGTATGGGTCCCGGGCAGGGGGTTACTGAAGCTTTCTTT
TRBJ1-1,TRBD1,TRBV19,-,CATRLRQGFGTEAFF,TGTGCCACTAGGCTTCGACAGGGGTTCGGGACTGAAGCTTTCTTT
TRBJ1-2,TRBD1,TRBV7-8,-,CASSPPGQGNYGYTF,TGTGCCAGCAGCCCACCGGGACAGGGGAACTATGGCTACACCTTC
TRBJ2-3,TRBD2,TRBV7-2,-,CASSPTASGSSDTQYF,TGTGCCAGCAGCCCCACGGCTAGCGGGAGTTCGGATACGCAGTATTTT
TRBJ1-1,TRBD1,TRBV11-3,-,CASSFEQGKSRTEAFF,TGTGCCAGCAGCTTCGAACAGGGGAAATCGCGCACTGAAGCTTTCTTT
TRBJ1-1,-,TRBV24-1,-,CATSDYKSGRTEAFF,TGTGCCACCAGTGATTACAAGTCAGGGCGCACTGAAGCTTTCTTT
TRBJ2-1,-,TRBV6-2/TRBV6-3,-,CASSTAGAPWDEQFF,TGTGCCAGCAGTACGGCGGGGGCCCCGTGGGATGAGCAGTTCTTC